This record looks at one T cell receptor (beta chain) sequence and its context. TCR sequencing used cDNA made by reverse transcription of extracted RNA. Profiled with immunoSEQ multiplex PCR; TCRdb holds only in-frame clones, not every one. Here the sample spans 140,000 to 150,000 clones, about 60% being singletons. These data are taken from a study of CD8+ T cells in alopecia areata. Germline-derived CDR1 and CDR2 are GTSNPN and SVGIG (reference sequence). The CDR3 extends over 13 amino acids. Trimming left V 1 base short and J 6 bases short, with 10 bases between. The chain carries TRBV30 and TRBJ1-5; a possible D gene is TRBD1 (6 bases). The sequence was collected from a human donor with alopecia areata. Source: CD4+ T cells sorted from blood, taken at week 0. The CDR3 reads CAWSDRVLQPQHF. CDR3 bases: TGTGCCTGGAGTGACAGGGTACTTCAGCCCCAGCATTTT.